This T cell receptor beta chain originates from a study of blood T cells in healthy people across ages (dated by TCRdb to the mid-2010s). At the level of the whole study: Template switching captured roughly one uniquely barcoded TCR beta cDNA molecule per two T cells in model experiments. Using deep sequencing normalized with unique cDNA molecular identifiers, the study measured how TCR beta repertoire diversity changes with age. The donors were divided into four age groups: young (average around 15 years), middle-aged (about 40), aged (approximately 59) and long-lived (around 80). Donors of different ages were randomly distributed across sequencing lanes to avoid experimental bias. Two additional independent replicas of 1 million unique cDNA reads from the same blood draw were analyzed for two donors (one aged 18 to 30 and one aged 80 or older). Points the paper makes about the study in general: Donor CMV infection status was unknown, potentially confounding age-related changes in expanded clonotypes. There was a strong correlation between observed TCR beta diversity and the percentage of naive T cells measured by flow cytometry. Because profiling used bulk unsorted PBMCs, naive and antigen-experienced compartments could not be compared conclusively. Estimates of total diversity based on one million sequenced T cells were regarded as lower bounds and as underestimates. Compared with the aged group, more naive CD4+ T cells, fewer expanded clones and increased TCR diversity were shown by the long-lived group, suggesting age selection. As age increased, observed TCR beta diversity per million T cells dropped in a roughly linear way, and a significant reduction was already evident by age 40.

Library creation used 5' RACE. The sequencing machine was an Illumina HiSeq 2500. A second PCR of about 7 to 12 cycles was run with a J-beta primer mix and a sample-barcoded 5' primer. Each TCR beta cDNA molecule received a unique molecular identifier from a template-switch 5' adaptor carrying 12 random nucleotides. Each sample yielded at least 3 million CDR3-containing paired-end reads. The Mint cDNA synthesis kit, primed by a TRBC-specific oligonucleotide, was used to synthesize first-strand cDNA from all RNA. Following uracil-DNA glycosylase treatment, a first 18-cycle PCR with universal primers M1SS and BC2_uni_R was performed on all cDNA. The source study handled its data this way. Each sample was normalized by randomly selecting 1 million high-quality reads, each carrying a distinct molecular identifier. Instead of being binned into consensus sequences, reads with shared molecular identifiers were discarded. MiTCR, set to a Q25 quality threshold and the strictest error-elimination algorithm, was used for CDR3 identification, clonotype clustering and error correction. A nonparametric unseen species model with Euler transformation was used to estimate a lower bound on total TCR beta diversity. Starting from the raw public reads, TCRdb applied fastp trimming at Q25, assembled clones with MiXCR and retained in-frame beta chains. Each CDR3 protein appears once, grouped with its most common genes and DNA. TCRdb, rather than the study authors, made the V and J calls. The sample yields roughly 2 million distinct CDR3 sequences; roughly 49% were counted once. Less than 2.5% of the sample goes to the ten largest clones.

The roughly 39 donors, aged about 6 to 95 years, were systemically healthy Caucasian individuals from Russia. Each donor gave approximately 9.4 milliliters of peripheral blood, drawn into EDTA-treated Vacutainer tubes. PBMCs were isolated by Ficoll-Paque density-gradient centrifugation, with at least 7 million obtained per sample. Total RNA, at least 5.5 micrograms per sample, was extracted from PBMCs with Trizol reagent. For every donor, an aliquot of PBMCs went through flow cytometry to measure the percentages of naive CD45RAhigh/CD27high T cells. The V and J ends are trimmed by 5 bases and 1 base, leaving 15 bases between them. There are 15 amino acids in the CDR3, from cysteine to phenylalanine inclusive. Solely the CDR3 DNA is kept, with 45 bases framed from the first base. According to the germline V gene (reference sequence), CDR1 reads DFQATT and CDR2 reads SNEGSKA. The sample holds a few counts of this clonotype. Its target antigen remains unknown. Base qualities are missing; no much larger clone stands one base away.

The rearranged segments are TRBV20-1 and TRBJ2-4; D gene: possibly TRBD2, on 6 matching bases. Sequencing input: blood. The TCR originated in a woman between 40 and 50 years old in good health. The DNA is TGCAGTGCTCTGTGGGGGGTATGGGCCAAAAACATTCAGTACTTC. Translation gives CSALWGVWAKNIQYF.